The clone carrying this TCR beta chain has a count of ten or more. What it binds is not known. This CDR3 has 12 amino acids. Germline CDR1 and CDR2: SGHNT and YENEEA. V was clipped by 5 bases and J by 10 bases, with 14 bases between them. Time point meaning: patch test 2, 6 weeks after DPC sensitization. Indicated treatment: therapeutic diphenylcyclopropenone sensitization with weekly scalp DPC. Blood draws came first, before each patch test. These data are taken from a study of human T cells and chemical hapten exposure. Study overall: Scalp application of diphenylcyclopropenone was performed weekly in patients across the entire approximately 24-week study.

Findings of the study overall: A positive correlation with patch test score was found for PT1 expanded TCR counts. Expanded TCRs created a significantly greater count of big CDR3 similarity clusters than controls did.

TCRdb reprocessed the RACE reads with MiXCR, giving one entry per CDR3 protein. This table has just over 350,000 distinct CDR3 sequences, roughly 6% appearing once. The V gene is TRBV11-3, the J gene TRBJ1-1; D possibly corresponds to TRBD1 (5 bases). Specimen: whole blood, collected in connection with sensitization to the hapten diphenylcyclopropenone (DPC). The source of this sequence is a woman in her late teens or twenties with alopecia areata. Some clones in this sample may be carry-over from other donors' samples. CDR3 in amino acids: CASSKRGFRAFF. In nucleotides, the CDR3 is TGTGCCAGCAGCAAACGGGGGTTTAGAGCTTTCTTT.